Below, 8 T cell receptor beta chains from the same sample are listed, as sequenced in a study of T cell clonality in common variable immunodeficiency (dated by TCRdb to about 2015). The library was built by means of the immunoSEQ multiplex PCR assay. TCRdb re-hosts the immuneACCESS table, in-frame sequences only. Its copies lack some clones; in the studies checked, an unresolved V gene accounts for under half of them, and the cause for the rest is not known. The data for this sample show 50,000 to 55,000 clones, each detected more than once. The top ten constitute roughly 2% of the sample. Sequencing was performed on peripheral blood mononuclear cells. The receptors originated from a person aged 18 to 70 in good health.

Details on this clone: Coverage ceases 3 residues before the CDR3 finishes, and the germline J gene fills in the end. The J gene is TRBJ2-7, the V gene TRBV5-6, with a possible D match to TRBD2 (5 bases). V lost 5 bases and J lost 2, with 17 bases in between. This CDR3 comprises 15 residues. Germline V lookup: CDR1 SGHDT, CDR2 YYEEEE. CDR3 DNA (partial): TGTGCCAGCAGTCGGGGTGGCCAGATTACCTACGAG. It translates to CASSRGGQITYE. The whole CDR3 sequence reads CASSRGGQITYEQYF. Full variable domain (rest looked up from reference TRBV5-6 and TRBJ2-7): DAGVTQSPTHLIKTRGQQVTLRCSPKSGHDTVSWYQQALGQGPQFIFQYYEEEERQRGNFPDRFSGHQFPNYSSELNVNALLLGDSALYLCASSRGGQITYEQYFGPGTRLTVT.

This clone was seen a few times. The read finishes 3 residues shy of the CDR3 end, and the germline J gene is used to complete it. The rearrangement links TRBV5-6 to TRBJ1-1, with 8 bases matching TRBD1. The germline V gene has CDR1 SGHDT and CDR2 YYEEEE. The CDR3 is made up of 13 amino acids. Trimming took 3 bases from V and 4 from J; bases not matched to a gene: 2. The CDR3 protein is CASSYRGGTEAFF. The DNA read from the CDR3 is TGTGCCAGCAGCTACAGGGGGGGCACTGAA.

The table lists this clone with many counts. The read is 3 residues too short to cover the CDR3 end, so that end is filled in from the germline J gene. The chain uses TRBV2 and TRBJ2-6; no definite D call. This CDR3 has 15 amino acids. CDR1 and CDR2 (germline): SNHLY, FYNNEI. Trimming stripped 6 bases from V and 0 bases from J, with 9 bases between. Incomplete CDR3 DNA: TGTGCCAGCAGGGCGGTAGCCTCTGGGGCCAACGTC. Protein: CASRAVASGANV. The CDR3 reads in full as CASRAVASGANVLTF.

This clone was picked up many times. An end of the junction differs from the germline gene, which may be a read error. The DNA ends 3 residues before the CDR3 does, and the rest of the CDR3 is filled in from the germline J gene. The V gene is TRBV7-7, the J gene TRBJ2-7; TRBD1 aligns across 7 bases. Germline values: CDR1 SSHAT, CDR2 FNYEAQ (reference sequence). CDR3 length: 16 amino acids. The CDR3 DNA, read in part, is TGTGCTAGCAGCGAAAGACAGGGATTCCCGTCCTACGAG. Translating it yields CASSERQGFPSYE. The CDR3 in its entirety is CASSERQGFPSYEQYF.

This clone was detected ten times or more. With the read ending 3 residues before the CDR3 end, the germline J gene is used to fill in that end. The chain recombines TRBV7-6 with TRBJ1-3; tentative D call: TRBD1 (5 bases). CDR3 length: 16 amino acids. V lost 1 base and J 7 bases, leaving 17 bases between the germline ends. Germline V CDR1 and CDR2: SGHVS, FNYEAQ. The CDR3 loop reads CASSLGLTAGGNTIYF. The sequenced CDR3 bases are TGTGCCAGCAGCTTAGGCTTGACGGCCGGGGGGAACACC.

This clone was detected ten times or more. Read sequence stops 3 residues before the CDR3 end, and the germline J gene provides the missing end. The chain recombines TRBV5-1 with TRBJ2-7; D is perhaps TRBD1 (6 bases). The CDR3 runs 16 residues. Deletions cut 1 base from V and 0 bases from J, with 14 bases between. The germline CDR1 and CDR2 sequences are SGHRS and YFSETQ. CDR3 DNA (partial): TGCGCCAGCAGCTTGATTCAGGGGATGGTCTCCTACGAG. It specifies CASSLIQGMVSYE. The complete CDR3 reads CASSLIQGMVSYEQYF.

This clone was seen repeatedly, ten times or more. The read comes to an end 3 residues before the CDR3 does, leaving the germline J gene to fill in the end. V gene TRBV5-1 combines with J gene TRBJ2-1, with D tentatively TRBD2 (6 bases). The V end lost 3 bases, the J end lost 8 bases, and 18 bases lay between the germline ends. The germline CDR1 and CDR2 sequences are SGHRS and YFSETQ. This CDR3 is built from 15 residues. CDR3 DNA, as far as it was read: TGCGCCAGCAGCTCCGGACTATCCCTGGGGGATGAG. Amino acids: CASSSGLSLGDE. The whole CDR3 sequence reads CASSSGLSLGDEQFF.

This clone was counted at least ten times. The read is 3 residues too short to cover the CDR3 end, so that end is filled in from the germline J gene. This sequence joins TRBV6-2 or TRBV6-3 and TRBJ2-7, with a possible D match to TRBD1 (6 bases). The CDR3 runs 17 residues. The ends were cut back, 6 bases at V and 2 bases at J, with 23 bases in the middle. Germline CDR1 MNHEY, CDR2 SVGEGT. The CDR3 reads CASRRILQGDRTYEQYF. The CDR3 DNA, read in part, is TGTGCCAGCAGGAGAATTTTACAGGGCGATCGCACCTACGAG.